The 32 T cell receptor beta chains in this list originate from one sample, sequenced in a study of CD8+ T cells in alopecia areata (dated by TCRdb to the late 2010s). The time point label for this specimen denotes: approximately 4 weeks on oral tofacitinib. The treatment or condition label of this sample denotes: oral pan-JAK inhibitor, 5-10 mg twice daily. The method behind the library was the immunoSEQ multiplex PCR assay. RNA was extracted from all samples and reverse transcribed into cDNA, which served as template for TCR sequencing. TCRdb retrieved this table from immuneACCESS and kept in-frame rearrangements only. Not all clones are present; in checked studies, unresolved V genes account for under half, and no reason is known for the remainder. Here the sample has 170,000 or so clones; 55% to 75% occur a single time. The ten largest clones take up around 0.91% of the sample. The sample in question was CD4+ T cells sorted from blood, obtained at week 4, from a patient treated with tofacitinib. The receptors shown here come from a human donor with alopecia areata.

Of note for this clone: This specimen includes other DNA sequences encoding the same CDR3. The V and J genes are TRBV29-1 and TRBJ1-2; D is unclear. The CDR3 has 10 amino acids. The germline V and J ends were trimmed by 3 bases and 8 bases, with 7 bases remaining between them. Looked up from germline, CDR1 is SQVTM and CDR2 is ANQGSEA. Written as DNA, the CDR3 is TGCAGCGTTGATTTGTCAGGCTACACCTTC. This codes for CSVDLSGYTF.

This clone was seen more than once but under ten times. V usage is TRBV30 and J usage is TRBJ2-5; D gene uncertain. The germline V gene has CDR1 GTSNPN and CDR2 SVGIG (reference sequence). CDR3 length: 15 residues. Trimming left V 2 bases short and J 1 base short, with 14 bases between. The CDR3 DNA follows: TGTGCCTGGAGTCGTAGGCAGCTATTCCAAGAGACCCAGTACTTC. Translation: CAWSRRQLFQETQYF.

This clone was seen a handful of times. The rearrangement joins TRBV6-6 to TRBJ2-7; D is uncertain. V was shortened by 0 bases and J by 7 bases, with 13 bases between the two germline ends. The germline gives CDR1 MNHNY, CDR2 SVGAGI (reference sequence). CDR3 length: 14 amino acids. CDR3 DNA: TGTGCCAGCAGTTACTCGCCGGGTGAACGAGAGCAGTACTTC. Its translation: CASSYSPGEREQYF.

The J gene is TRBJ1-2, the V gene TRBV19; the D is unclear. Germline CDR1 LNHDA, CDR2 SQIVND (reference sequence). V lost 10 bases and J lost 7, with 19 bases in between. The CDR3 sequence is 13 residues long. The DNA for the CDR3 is TGTGCCACCACCGGTCGAGCCTTTGGTGGCTACACCTTC. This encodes CATTGRAFGGYTF.

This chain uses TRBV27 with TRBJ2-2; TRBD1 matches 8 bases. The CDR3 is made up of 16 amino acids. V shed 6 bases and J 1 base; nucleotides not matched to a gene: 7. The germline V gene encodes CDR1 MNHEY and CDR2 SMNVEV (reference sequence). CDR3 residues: CASSLWTGWNTGELFF. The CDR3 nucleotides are TGTGCCAGCAGCCTTTGGACAGGGTGGAACACCGGGGAGCTGTTTTTT.

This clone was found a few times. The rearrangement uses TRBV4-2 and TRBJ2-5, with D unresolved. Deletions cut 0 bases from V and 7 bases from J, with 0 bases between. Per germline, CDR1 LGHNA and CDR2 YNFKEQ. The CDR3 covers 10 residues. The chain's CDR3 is CASSQETQYF. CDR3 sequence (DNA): TGTGCCAGCAGCCAAGAGACCCAGTACTTC.

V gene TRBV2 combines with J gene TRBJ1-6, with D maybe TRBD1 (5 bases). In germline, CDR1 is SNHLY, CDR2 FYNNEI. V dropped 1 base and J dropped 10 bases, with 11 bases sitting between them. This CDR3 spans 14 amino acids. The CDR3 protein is CASSEVVRDSPLHF. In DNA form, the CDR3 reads TGTGCCAGCAGTGAAGTTGTCCGGGACTCACCCCTCCACTTT.

CDR3 residues: CASSLTLGRGGTDTQYF. The CDR3 DNA is TGTGCCAGCAGCTTAACTCTTGGGCGGGGCGGCACAGATACGCAGTATTTT. The V gene is TRBV7-6, the J gene TRBJ2-3; D possibly corresponds to TRBD2 (6 bases). The CDR3 is 17 amino acids. In germline, CDR1 is SGHVS, CDR2 FNYEAQ. V lost 2 bases and J lost 1, with 16 bases in between.

CDR3 loop: CASSAGQGSAGANVLTF. The CDR3 DNA reads as TGTGCCAGCAGCGCCGGACAGGGTTCGGCTGGGGCCAACGTCCTGACTTTC. The chain employs TRBV5-6 and TRBJ2-6, with 8 bases lining up with TRBD1. V lost 4 bases and J lost 2; bases outside the gene matches: 8. This CDR3 region has 17 residues. CDR1 and CDR2 (germline): SGHDT, YYEEEE. Drawing the rest from reference TRBV5-6 and TRBJ2-6, the complete variable domain is DAGVTQSPTHLIKTRGQQVTLRCSPKSGHDTVSWYQQALGQGPQFIFQYYEEEERQRGNFPDRFSGHQFPNYSSELNVNALLLGDSALYLCASSAGQGSAGANVLTFGAGSRLTVL.

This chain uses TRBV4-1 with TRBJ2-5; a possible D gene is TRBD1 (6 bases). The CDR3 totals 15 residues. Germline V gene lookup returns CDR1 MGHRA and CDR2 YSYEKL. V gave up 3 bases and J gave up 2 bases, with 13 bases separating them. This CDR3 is CASSQDDRIQETQYF. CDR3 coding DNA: TGCGCCAGCAGCCAGGACGACAGGATACAAGAGACCCAGTACTTC.

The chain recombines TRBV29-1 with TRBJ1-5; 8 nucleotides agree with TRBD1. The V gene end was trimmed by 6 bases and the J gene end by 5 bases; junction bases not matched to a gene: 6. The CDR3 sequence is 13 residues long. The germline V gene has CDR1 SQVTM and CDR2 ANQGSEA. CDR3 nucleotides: TGCAGCGTGGCAGGGGGCCGGGATCAGCCCCAGCATTTT. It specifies CSVAGGRDQPQHF. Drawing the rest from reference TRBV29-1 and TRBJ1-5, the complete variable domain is SAVISQKPSRDICQRGTSLTIQCQVDSQVTMMFWYRQQPGQSLTLIATANQGSEATYESGFVIDKFPISRPNLTFSTLTVSNMSPEDSSIYLCSVAGGRDQPQHFGDGTRLSIL.

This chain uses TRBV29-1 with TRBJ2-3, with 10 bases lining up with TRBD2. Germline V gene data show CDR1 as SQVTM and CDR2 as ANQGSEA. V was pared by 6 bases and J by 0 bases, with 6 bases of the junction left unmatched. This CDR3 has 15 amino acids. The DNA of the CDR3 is TGCAGCGTCCTAGGACTAGCGGTTAGCACAGATACGCAGTATTTT. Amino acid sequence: CSVLGLAVSTDTQYF.

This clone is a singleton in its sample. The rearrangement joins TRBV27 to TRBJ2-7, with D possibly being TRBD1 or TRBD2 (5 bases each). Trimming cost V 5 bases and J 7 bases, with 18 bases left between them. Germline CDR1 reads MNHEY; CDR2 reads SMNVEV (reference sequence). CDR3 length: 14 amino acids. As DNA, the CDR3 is TGTGCCAGCAGTCCTCCGGGACGGCGCGGGGAGCAGTACTTC. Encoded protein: CASSPPGRRGEQYF.

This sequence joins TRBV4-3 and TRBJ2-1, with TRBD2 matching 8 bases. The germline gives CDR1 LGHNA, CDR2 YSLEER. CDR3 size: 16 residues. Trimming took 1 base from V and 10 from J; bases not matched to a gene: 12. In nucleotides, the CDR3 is TGCGCCAGCAGCCAAGCCCCTCCGGGGGGGCCCGGCGAGCAGTTCTTC. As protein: CASSQAPPGGPGEQFF.

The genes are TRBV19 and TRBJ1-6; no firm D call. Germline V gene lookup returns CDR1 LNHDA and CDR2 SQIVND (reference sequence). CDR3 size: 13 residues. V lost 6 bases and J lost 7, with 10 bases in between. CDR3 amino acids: CASSLRLNSPLHF. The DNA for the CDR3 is TGTGCCAGTAGCCTACGGCTGAATTCACCCCTCCACTTT.

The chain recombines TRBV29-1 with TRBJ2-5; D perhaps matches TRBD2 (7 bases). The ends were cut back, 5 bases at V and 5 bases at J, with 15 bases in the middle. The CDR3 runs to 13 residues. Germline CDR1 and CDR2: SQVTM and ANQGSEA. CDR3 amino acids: CSVLGGRMETQYF. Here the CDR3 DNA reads TGCAGCGTTTTGGGGGGGCGGATGGAGACCCAGTACTTC.

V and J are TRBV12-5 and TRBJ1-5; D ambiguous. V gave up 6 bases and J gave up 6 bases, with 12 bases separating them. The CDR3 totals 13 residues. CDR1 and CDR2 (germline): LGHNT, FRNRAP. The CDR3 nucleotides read TGTGCTAGTGGACCGAGCGGCCCTCAGCCCCAGCATTTT. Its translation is CASGPSGPQPQHF.

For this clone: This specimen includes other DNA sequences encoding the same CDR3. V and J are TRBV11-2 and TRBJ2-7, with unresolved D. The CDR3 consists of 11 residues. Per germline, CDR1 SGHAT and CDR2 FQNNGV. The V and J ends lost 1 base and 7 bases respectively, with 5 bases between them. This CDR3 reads CASSLVGEQYF. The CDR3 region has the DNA TGTGCCAGCAGCTTAGTCGGGGAGCAGTACTTC.

CDR3 sequence reads: CAWDLFKGYGYTF. The DNA for the CDR3 is TGTGCCTGGGATCTCTTCAAGGGCTATGGCTACACCTTC. V gene TRBV30 combines with J gene TRBJ1-2; the D is unclear. Germline V lookup: CDR1 GTSNPN, CDR2 SVGIG (reference sequence). V lost 5 bases and J lost 4, with 14 bases in between. The CDR3 spans 13 residues.

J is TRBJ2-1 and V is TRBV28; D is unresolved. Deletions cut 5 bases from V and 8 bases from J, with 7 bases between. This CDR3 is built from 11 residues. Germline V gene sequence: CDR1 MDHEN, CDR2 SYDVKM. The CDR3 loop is CASSPRDEQFF. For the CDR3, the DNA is TGTGCCAGCAGTCCCCGGGATGAGCAGTTCTTC.

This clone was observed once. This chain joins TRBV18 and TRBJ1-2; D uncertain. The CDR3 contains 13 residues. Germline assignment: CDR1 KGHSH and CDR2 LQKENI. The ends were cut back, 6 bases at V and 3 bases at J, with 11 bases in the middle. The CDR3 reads CASSPNGDYGYTF. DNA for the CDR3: TGTGCCAGCTCCCCCAACGGGGACTATGGCTACACCTTC.

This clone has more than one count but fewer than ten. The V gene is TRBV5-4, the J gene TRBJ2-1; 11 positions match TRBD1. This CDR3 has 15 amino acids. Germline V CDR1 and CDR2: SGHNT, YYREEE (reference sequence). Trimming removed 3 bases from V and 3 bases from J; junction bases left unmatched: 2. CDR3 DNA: TGTGCCAGCAGCTCGGGGACAGGGGGCTACAATGAGCAGTTCTTC. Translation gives CASSSGTGGYNEQFF.

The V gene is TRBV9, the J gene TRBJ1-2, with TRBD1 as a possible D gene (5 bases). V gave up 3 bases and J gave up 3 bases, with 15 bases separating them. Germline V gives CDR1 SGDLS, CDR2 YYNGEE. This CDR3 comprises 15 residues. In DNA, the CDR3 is TGTGCCAGCAGCGCTGGAGGGGTAAGGGACTATGGCTACACCTTC. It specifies CASSAGGVRDYGYTF.

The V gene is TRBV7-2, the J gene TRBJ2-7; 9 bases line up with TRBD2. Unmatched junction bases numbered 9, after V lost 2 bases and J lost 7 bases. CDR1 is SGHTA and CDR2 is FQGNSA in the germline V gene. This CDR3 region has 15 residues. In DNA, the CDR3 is TGTGCCAGCAGCTTAACTAGCGGGTCTCCCGGAGAGCAGTACTTC. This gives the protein CASSLTSGSPGEQYF.

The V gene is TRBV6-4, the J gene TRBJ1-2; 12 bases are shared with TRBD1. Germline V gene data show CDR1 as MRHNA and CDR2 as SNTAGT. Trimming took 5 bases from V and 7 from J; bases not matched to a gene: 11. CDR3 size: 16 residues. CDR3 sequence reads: CASSQEGTGGIGGYTF. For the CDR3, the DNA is TGTGCCAGCAGTCAAGAGGGGACAGGGGGCATCGGTGGCTACACCTTC.

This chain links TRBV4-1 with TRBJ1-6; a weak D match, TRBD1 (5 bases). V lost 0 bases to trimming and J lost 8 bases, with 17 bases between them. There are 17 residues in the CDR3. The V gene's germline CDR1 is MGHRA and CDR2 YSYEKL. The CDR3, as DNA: TGCGCCAGCAGCCAAGATCAGAGGGCCAGGGTGGATTCACCCCTCCACTTT. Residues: CASSQDQRARVDSPLHF.

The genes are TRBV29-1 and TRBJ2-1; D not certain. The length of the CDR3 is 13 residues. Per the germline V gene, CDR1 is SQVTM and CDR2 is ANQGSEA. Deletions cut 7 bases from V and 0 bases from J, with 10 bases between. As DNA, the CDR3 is TGCAGCGGCCGCAGCAGCTCCTACAATGAGCAGTTCTTC. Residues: CSGRSSSYNEQFF.

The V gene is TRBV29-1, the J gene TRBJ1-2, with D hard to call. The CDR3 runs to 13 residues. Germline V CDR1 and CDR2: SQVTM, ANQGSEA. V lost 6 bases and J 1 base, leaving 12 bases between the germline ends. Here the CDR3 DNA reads TGCAGCGTGCGACGCGAGTTTAACTATGGCTACACCTTC. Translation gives CSVRREFNYGYTF.

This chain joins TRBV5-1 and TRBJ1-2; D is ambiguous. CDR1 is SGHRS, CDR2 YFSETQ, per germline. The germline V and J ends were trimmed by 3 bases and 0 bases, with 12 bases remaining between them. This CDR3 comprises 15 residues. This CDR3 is CASSSDSSSNYGYTF. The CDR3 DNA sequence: TGCGCCAGCAGCTCCGATTCCAGTTCTAACTATGGCTACACCTTC.

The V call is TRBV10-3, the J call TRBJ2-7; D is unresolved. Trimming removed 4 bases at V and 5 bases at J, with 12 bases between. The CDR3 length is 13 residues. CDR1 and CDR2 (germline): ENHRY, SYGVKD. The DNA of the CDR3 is TGTGCCATCAGTGCCTTAGGCTTAGACGAGCAGTACTTC. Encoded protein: CAISALGLDEQYF.

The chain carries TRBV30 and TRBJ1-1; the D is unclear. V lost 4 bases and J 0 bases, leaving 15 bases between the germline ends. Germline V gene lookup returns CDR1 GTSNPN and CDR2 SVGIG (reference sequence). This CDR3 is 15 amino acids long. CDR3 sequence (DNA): TGTGCCTGGATAGACGATAGATTCATGAACACTGAAGCTTTCTTT. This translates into CAWIDDRFMNTEAFF.

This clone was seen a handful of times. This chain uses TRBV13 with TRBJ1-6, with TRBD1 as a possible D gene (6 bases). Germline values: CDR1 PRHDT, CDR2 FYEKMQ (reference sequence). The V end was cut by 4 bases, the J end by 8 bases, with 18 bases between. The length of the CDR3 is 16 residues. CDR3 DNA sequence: TGTGCCAGCAGCTCCCCAGGGGAGGGGGGAGATTCACCCCTCCACTTT. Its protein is CASSSPGEGGDSPLHF.